This T cell receptor beta chain emerged from a study of T cells in Graves' hyperthyroidism and ophthalmopathy. Study information: Prior to any treatment, at the point of initial diagnosis, peripheral blood was collected. Study-level results: Within blood appeared most thyroid clonotypes that had expanded above 0.001.

Researchers took RNA transcripts and amplified the TCR beta CDR3 regions from them. HTBI primers were the set used in a first-round RT-PCR of the TCR CDR3. TCRdb redid the calling of the multiplex PCR reads with MiXCR, one entry per CDR3 protein. The sample consists of 370,000 or so distinct CDR3 sequences, around a sixth of them appearing once. This clonotype was seen at least ten times. The antigen is not known. This clonotype was obtained from a woman aged 18-29 years with Graves' hyperthyroidism that later progressed to Graves' ophthalmopathy. Specimen: blood.

In DNA form, the CDR3 reads TGCAGTGTCCCCCCTGGACACAGGCGTAATGAAAAACTGTTTTTT. It codes for CSVPPGHRRNEKLFF. The chain combines TRBV20-1 with TRBJ1-4; D might be TRBD1 (5 bases). Germline V gives CDR1 DFQATT, CDR2 SNEGSKA (reference sequence). Trimming took off 7 bases at V and 4 bases at J, with 19 bases between the two ends. The CDR3 sequence is 15 residues long.